Shown below are 20 T cell receptor beta chains from a single sample sequenced in a study of shared clonotypes between healthy human individuals (dated by TCRdb to about 2020). Libraries were made using the immunoSEQ multiplex PCR assay. The immuneACCESS repertoire file appears here via TCRdb, limited to in-frame rearrangements. These files lack a portion of the clones; in checked studies, under half of the deficit traces to unresolved V genes, and the cause of the others is not known. The table for this sample lists some 900,000 clones; more than 75% of them were counted only once. The ten largest clonotypes hold roughly 1.5% of the sample. The sequenced sample consisted of memory CD4+ T cells sorted from blood. The cell subset or site label for this specimen denotes: CD45RA-negative fraction. The receptors were gathered from a man aged 18-30 years in good health.

V gene TRBV7-9 combines with J gene TRBJ2-7, with 7 bases matching TRBD1. There are 15 residues in the CDR3. Unmatched junction bases numbered 13, after V lost 8 bases and J lost 3 bases. Germline CDR1 and CDR2: SEHNR and FQNEAQ (reference sequence). CDR3 residues: CASANRGGSNYEQYF. The DNA for the CDR3 is TGTGCCAGCGCGAACAGGGGTGGCTCTAACTACGAGCAGTACTTC.

Notes on this clone: In the same sample, other DNA sequences code for this CDR3. This chain connects TRBV27 to TRBJ1-1; no definite D call. Trimming shortened V by 6 bases and J by 4 bases, and 9 bases separated the two germline ends. The germline V gene has CDR1 MNHEY and CDR2 SMNVEV (reference sequence). The CDR3 covers 12 residues. CDR3 in amino acids: CASSRWGTEAFF. CDR3 bases: TGTGCCAGCAGCCGATGGGGCACTGAAGCTTTCTTT.

The V call is TRBV7-2, the J call TRBJ1-1; D may be TRBD1 (5 bases). Trimming removed 2 bases at V and 7 bases at J, with 11 bases between. Germline lookup yields CDR1 SGHTA and CDR2 FQGNSA. The CDR3 is 13 amino acids. The CDR3: CASSLTTGIEAFF. CDR3 coding DNA: TGTGCCAGCAGCTTAACAACAGGCATTGAAGCTTTCTTT.

This sequence joins TRBV6-1 and TRBJ1-4; 9 bases match TRBD1. Germline CDR1 MNHNS, CDR2 SASEGT. With V trimmed by 6 bases and J by 4 bases, 6 bases remained unmatched. CDR3 length: 15 residues. CDR3 amino acids: CASRLQGANNEKLFF. The CDR3 DNA reads as TGTGCCAGCAGGTTACAGGGGGCGAATAATGAAAAACTGTTTTTT.

About this clone: Other DNA sequences in the same sample also yield this CDR3. The V and J genes are TRBV9 and TRBJ2-7, with D perhaps matching TRBD2 (6 bases). The V gene's germline CDR1 is SGDLS and CDR2 YYNGEE. There are 14 residues in the CDR3. V lost 0 bases and J lost 2, with 9 bases in between. The chain's CDR3 is CASSVDGGTYEQYF. The CDR3 nucleotides are TGTGCCAGCAGCGTAGACGGGGGAACCTACGAGCAGTACTTC.

This clone was seen a few times. The chain employs TRBV10-2 and TRBJ2-1, with 9 bases identical to TRBD2. V lost 4 bases, J lost 9 bases, and 10 bases stayed unmatched. The CDR3 consists of 15 residues. Germline V CDR1 and CDR2: WSHSY, SAAADI. The CDR3 region has the DNA TGCGCCAGCAGTGGGGTAGCGGGAGCCTTGGGTGAGCAGTTCTTC. Its protein is CASSGVAGALGEQFF.

This clone has a handful of counts. The chain carries TRBV2 and TRBJ2-7; 11 bases align to TRBD2. V was pared by 6 bases and J by 2 bases, with 6 bases of the junction left unmatched. The CDR3 totals 15 residues. Germline V gene data show CDR1 as SNHLY and CDR2 as FYNNEI. The CDR3 loop reads CASSPDSGGAYEQYF. The CDR3, as DNA: TGTGCCAGCAGCCCGGATAGCGGGGGGGCCTACGAGCAGTACTTC. Looking up the rest from reference TRBV2 and TRBJ2-7 gives the full variable domain: EPEVTQTPSHQVTQMGQEVILRCVPISNHLYFYWYRQILGQKVEFLVSFYNNEISEKSEIFDDQFSVERPDGSNFTLKIRSTKLEDSAMYFCASSPDSGGAYEQYFGPGTRLTVT.

This chain links TRBV29-1 with TRBJ1-3; possibly TRBD1 for D (6 bases). The CDR3 spans 12 residues. Trimming removed 7 bases from V and 1 base from J, with 8 bases in between. CDR1 and CDR2 from the germline V gene are SQVTM and ANQGSEA. The CDR3 DNA sequence: TGCAGCGGTCAGGGGTCTGGAAACACCATATATTTT. This gives the protein CSGQGSGNTIYF.

This clone has just one count. This is likely an artifact of a read error, given a far larger clone one base away. Here the CDR3 DNA reads TGCGCCAGCAGGCCGGGACAGAGCACAGATACGCAGTATTTT. Translating gives CASRPGQSTDTQYF. This sequence joins TRBV5-1 and TRBJ2-3; 7 nucleotides line up with TRBD1. V shed 5 bases and J 0 bases; nucleotides not matched to a gene: 3. The length of the CDR3 is 14 residues. Germline V gene sequence: CDR1 SGHRS, CDR2 YFSETQ.

This chain joins TRBV5-1 and TRBJ2-4; weak D call: TRBD2 (7 bases). In germline, CDR1 is SGHRS, CDR2 YFSETQ. Between the trimmed V and J ends, which lost 0 bases and 0 bases, there was a span of 16 bases. The CDR3 totals 18 residues. CDR3 in DNA: TGCGCCAGCAGCTTGGATGCGGGGGCTCTAACAGCCAAAAACATTCAGTACTTC. The encoded protein is CASSLDAGALTAKNIQYF.

The genes are TRBV12-5 and TRBJ2-5; D possibly corresponds to TRBD1 (6 bases). Germline V gene data show CDR1 as LGHNT and CDR2 as FRNRAP. CDR3 length: 12 amino acids. Trimming pared 0 bases from V and 7 bases from J, leaving 6 bases between. The chain's CDR3 is CASGLVGGTQYF. CDR3 in DNA: TGTGCTAGTGGTTTGGTAGGGGGGACCCAGTACTTC.

The chain is built from TRBV7-2 and TRBJ2-7, with D unclear. The CDR3 runs to 12 residues. Germline lookup yields CDR1 SGHTA and CDR2 FQGNSA. V was cut by 3 bases and J by 3 bases, with 6 bases left in between. The CDR3 nucleotides read TGTGCCAGCAGCTTGGGGTTCTACGAGCAGTACTTC. This gives the protein CASSLGFYEQYF.

The V and J genes are TRBV6-1 and TRBJ1-2; the D is unclear. Trimming removed 3 bases at V and 8 bases at J, with 7 bases between. CDR3 size: 11 residues. Germline loops: CDR1 MNHNS, CDR2 SASEGT. CDR3 sequence (DNA): TGTGCCAGCAGTGACGTATCCGGCTACACCTTC. It yields the protein CASSDVSGYTF.

This clone was picked up one time. CDR3 nucleotide sequence: TGTGCCAGCATATTCGTGGCTGGGAACTATGGCTACACCTTC. Translated, it gives CASIFVAGNYGYTF. The V gene is TRBV2, the J gene TRBJ1-2; D gene ambiguous. CDR1 is SNHLY, CDR2 FYNNEI, per germline. Trimming took 7 bases from V and 2 from J, leaving 14 bases between them. This CDR3 is built from 14 residues.

This clone was found a few times. This CDR3 reads CASSRGGAYNEQFF. In nucleotides, the CDR3 is TGTGCCAGCAGCCGGGGGGGCGCCTACAATGAGCAGTTCTTC. The V and J genes are TRBV2 and TRBJ2-1; 8 nucleotides match TRBD2. Germline V gene lookup returns CDR1 SNHLY and CDR2 FYNNEI. The CDR3 spans 14 residues. The V segment lost 6 bases and the J segment 2 bases; nucleotides outside the gene matches: 3.

The rearrangement uses TRBV23-1 and TRBJ1-5; 8 positions agree with TRBD1. TRBV23-1 is an ORF, with its function uncertain. Losses at the gene ends were 8 bases for V and 4 bases for J; bases not matched to a gene: 4. The CDR3 is made up of 13 amino acids. The CDR3 loop reads CASDRQGNQPQHF. CDR3 DNA sequence: TGCGCCAGCGATCGACAGGGGAATCAGCCCCAGCATTTT.

The chain employs TRBV19 and TRBJ2-7, with a weak D call TRBD1 (6 bases). The CDR3 is 15 residues long. Germline assignment: CDR1 LNHDA and CDR2 SQIVND (reference sequence). V gave up 7 bases and J gave up 2 bases, with 18 bases separating them. CDR3 loop: CASTPAGTPTYEQYF. CDR3 DNA: TGTGCCAGTACCCCAGCAGGGACACCCACCTACGAGCAGTACTTC. Looking up the rest from reference TRBV19 and TRBJ2-7 gives the full variable domain: DGGITQSPKYLFRKEGQNVTLSCEQNLNHDAMYWYRQDPGQGLRLIYYSQIVNDFQKGDIAEGYSVSREKKESFPLTVTSAQKNPTAFYLCASTPAGTPTYEQYFGPGTRLTVT.

This chain uses TRBV28 with TRBJ1-1; D is possibly TRBD1 (6 bases). The CDR3 is 14 residues long. The germline V gene has CDR1 MDHEN and CDR2 SYDVKM. Trimming took off 6 bases at V and 1 base at J, with 12 bases between the two ends. Here the CDR3 reads CASSVTGRNTEAFF. The CDR3 nucleotides are TGTGCCAGCAGCGTTACAGGGAGGAACACTGAAGCTTTCTTT.

The chain couples TRBV5-6 to TRBJ2-5; tentative D call: TRBD2 (6 bases). Trimming shortened V by 1 base and J by 2 bases, and 9 bases separated the two germline ends. Germline-derived CDR1 and CDR2 are SGHDT and YYEEEE. This CDR3 contains 14 residues. The CDR3 sequence is CASSLFGRQETQYF. The CDR3 region has the DNA TGTGCCAGCAGCTTGTTTGGGAGGCAAGAGACCCAGTACTTC.

This sequence joins TRBV18 and TRBJ1-1; 9 positions agree with TRBD1. This CDR3 has 15 amino acids. The germline V gene has CDR1 KGHSH and CDR2 LQKENI. V gave up 5 bases and J gave up 4 bases; unmatched junction bases: 8. The CDR3 sequence is CASSTGTGPATEAFF. CDR3 DNA sequence: TGTGCCAGCTCAACGGGGACAGGGCCGGCCACTGAAGCTTTCTTT.